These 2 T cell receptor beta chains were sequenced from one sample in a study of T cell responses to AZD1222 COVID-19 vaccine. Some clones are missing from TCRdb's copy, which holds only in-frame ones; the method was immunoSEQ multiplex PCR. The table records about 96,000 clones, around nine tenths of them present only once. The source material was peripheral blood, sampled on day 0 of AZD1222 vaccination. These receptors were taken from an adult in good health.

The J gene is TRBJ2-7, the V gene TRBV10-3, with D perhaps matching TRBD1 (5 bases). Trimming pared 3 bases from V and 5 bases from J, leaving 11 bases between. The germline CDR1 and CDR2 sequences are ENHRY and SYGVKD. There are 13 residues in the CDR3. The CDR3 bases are TGTGCCATCAGTGATTTCAGGGAAAACGAGCAGTACTTC. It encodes CAISDFRENEQYF.

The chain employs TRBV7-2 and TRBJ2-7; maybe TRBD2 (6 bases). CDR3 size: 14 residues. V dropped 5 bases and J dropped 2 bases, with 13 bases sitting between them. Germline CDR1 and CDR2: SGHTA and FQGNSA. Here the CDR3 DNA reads TGTGCCAGCAGCCCCGGGAGTGGCCCCTACGAGCAGTACTTC. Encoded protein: CASSPGSGPYEQYF.